Below, 21 T cell receptor beta chains from the same sample are listed, as sequenced in a study of blood T cell repertoires in COVID-19. Clones were read by immunoSEQ multiplex PCR, and TCRdb kept only the in-frame ones, dropping some. This sample carries 200,000 to 250,000 clones, around 81% of them seen once, and the ten largest clones take around 13%. Sequenced: peripheral blood. The receptors here all came from a human donor in a cohort sampled during active COVID-19.

The chain combines TRBV4-3 with TRBJ2-7; D is unresolved. The CDR3 covers 13 residues. Trimming pared 4 bases from V and 7 bases from J, leaving 14 bases between. Germline V CDR1 and CDR2: LGHNA, YSLEER. The CDR3 reads CASSPGPLWEQYF. The CDR3 DNA is TGCGCCAGCAGCCCAGGTCCCCTATGGGAGCAGTACTTC.

The chain is built from TRBV5-8 and TRBJ2-7, with unresolved D. CDR1 and CDR2 from the germline V gene are SGHTS and YDEGEE. CDR3 length equals 11 residues. Trimming stripped 6 bases from V and 2 bases from J, with 6 bases between. CDR3 residues: CASTGPYEQYF. The CDR3 nucleotides are TGTGCCAGCACAGGCCCCTACGAGCAGTACTTC.

V and J are TRBV7-9 and TRBJ2-3; 9 bases are a match to TRBD2. The CDR3 sequence is 15 residues long. With V trimmed by 4 bases and J by 2 bases, 4 bases remained unmatched. Per germline, CDR1 SEHNR and CDR2 FQNEAQ (reference sequence). For the CDR3, the DNA is TGTGCCAGCAGCTCTAGCGGGGCTTTCACAGATACGCAGTATTTT. Translated, it gives CASSSSGAFTDTQYF.

V usage is TRBV7-9 and J usage is TRBJ1-5; D is ambiguous. Germline CDR1 reads SEHNR; CDR2 reads FQNEAQ (reference sequence). The length of the CDR3 is 14 residues. V dropped 0 bases and J dropped 5 bases, with 8 bases sitting between them. This CDR3 is CASSLALPDQPQHF. The CDR3 nucleotides are TGTGCCAGCAGCTTAGCCTTGCCGGATCAGCCCCAGCATTTT.

The chain employs TRBV5-1 and TRBJ2-1, with TRBD2 identical over 9 bases. The CDR3 is made up of 15 amino acids. The germline V gene has CDR1 SGHRS and CDR2 YFSETQ. Trimming cost V 4 bases and J 2 bases; bases outside gene matches: 4. CDR3 sequence: CASSPTSGTYNEQFF. CDR3 coding DNA: TGCGCCAGCAGCCCGACTAGCGGCACCTACAATGAGCAGTTCTTC.

V usage is TRBV28 and J usage is TRBJ1-4, with 12 bases aligning to TRBD1. The trim removed 5 bases at V and 7 bases at J, leaving 5 bases unmatched. Germline V gene sequence: CDR1 MDHEN, CDR2 SYDVKM. The length of the CDR3 is 15 residues. The CDR3, as DNA: TGTGCCAGCAGTGTAGGGACAGGGGGCGGTGAAAAACTGTTTTTT. Protein product: CASSVGTGGGEKLFF.

The CDR3 nucleotides read TGTGCCAGCAGTTCGCGTTTTGGGCAGTACTTC. This translates into CASSSRFGQYF. The chain has TRBV28 and TRBJ2-7; unclear D gene. V lost 4 bases to trimming and J lost 9 bases, with 10 bases between them. This CDR3 comprises 11 residues. Per germline, CDR1 MDHEN and CDR2 SYDVKM.

The chain links TRBV5-1 to TRBJ2-1, with D possibly matching TRBD1 (6 bases). Germline V lookup: CDR1 SGHRS, CDR2 YFSETQ. The V end was cut by 4 bases, the J end by 1 base, with 9 bases between. CDR3 length equals 14 residues. For the CDR3, the DNA is TGCGCCAGCAGCCGAAGGGGGTCCTACAATGAGCAGTTCTTC. Residues: CASSRRGSYNEQFF. Full variable domain (rest looked up from reference TRBV5-1 and TRBJ2-1): KAGVTQTPRYLIKTRGQQVTLSCSPISGHRSVSWYQQTPGQGLQFLFEYFSETQRNKGNFPGRFSGRQFSNSRSEMNVSTLELGDSALYLCASSRRGSYNEQFFGPGTRLTVL.

V and J are TRBV2 and TRBJ2-2, with no clear D. Germline CDR1 SNHLY, CDR2 FYNNEI. This CDR3 is 14 amino acids long. Trimming shortened V by 8 bases and J by 7 bases, and 17 bases separated the two germline ends. CDR3 sequence: CASHMSVPGGELFF. The DNA for the CDR3 is TGTGCCAGCCACATGTCAGTCCCAGGCGGGGAGCTGTTTTTT.

The chain joins TRBV2 to TRBJ2-3; 9 bases map to TRBD2. This CDR3 comprises 13 residues. V shed 10 bases and J 1 base; nucleotides not matched to a gene: 3. Germline V gives CDR1 SNHLY, CDR2 FYNNEI. The CDR3 coding sequence is TGTGCCACCCGGACTAGCGGCACAGATACGCAGTATTTT. It is translated as CATRTSGTDTQYF.

The gene calls are TRBV2 and TRBJ1-6; D is unresolved. The germline V and J ends were trimmed by 3 bases and 8 bases, with 11 bases remaining between them. The CDR3 has 14 amino acids. The germline V gene has CDR1 SNHLY and CDR2 FYNNEI. CDR3 coding DNA: TGTGCCAGCAGTGAGAGCAATTACGATTCACCCCTCCACTTT. It yields the protein CASSESNYDSPLHF.

The chain has TRBV5-1 and TRBJ1-3; TRBD1 agrees at 10 bases. Germline assignment: CDR1 SGHRS and CDR2 YFSETQ. The CDR3 is 18 amino acids. Losses at the gene ends were 0 bases for V and 5 bases for J; bases not matched to a gene: 11. The chain's CDR3 is CASSLASGTGDPRNTIYF. CDR3 DNA sequence: TGCGCCAGCAGCTTGGCCTCCGGGACAGGGGATCCGAGAAACACCATATATTTT.

This clone appeared a few times. The chain employs TRBV3-1 (or the pseudogene TRBV3-2) and TRBJ2-3; 7 bases align to TRBD1. The CDR3 is 13 amino acids. J was trimmed by 9 bases and V by 7 bases; bases with no gene match: 10. Germline-derived CDR1 and CDR2 are LGHDT and YNNKEL (reference sequence). The CDR3 reads CASNRGGRQTQYF. The DNA of the CDR3 is TGTGCCAGCAACAGGGGCGGGCGACAAACGCAGTATTTT.

This clone came up a few times. The chain recombines TRBV3-1 (or the pseudogene TRBV3-2) with TRBJ2-3; no clear D gene. Between the trimmed V and J ends, which lost 5 bases and 0 bases, there was a span of 9 bases. This CDR3 region has 14 residues. CDR1 is LGHDT and CDR2 is YNNKEL in the germline V gene (reference sequence). The CDR3 region has the DNA TGTGCCAGCAGCGCAACGACTAGCACAGATACGCAGTATTTT. Amino acid sequence: CASSATTSTDTQYF.

The chain is built from TRBV7-9 and TRBJ1-4, with a possible D match to TRBD1 (6 bases). Germline CDR1 SEHNR, CDR2 FQNEAQ (reference sequence). There are 14 residues in the CDR3. Trimming took off 2 bases at V and 7 bases at J, with 11 bases between the two ends. The CDR3 spells CASSLQGSGEKLFF. CDR3 coding DNA: TGTGCCAGCAGCTTACAGGGGTCCGGTGAAAAACTGTTTTTT.

The genes are TRBV7-2 and TRBJ2-5, with D possibly being TRBD1 (7 bases). Germline V gives CDR1 SGHTA, CDR2 FQGNSA. The V end was cut by 3 bases, the J end by 5 bases, with 13 bases between. The CDR3 sequence is 14 residues long. In nucleotides, the CDR3 is TGTGCCAGCAGCTTCCAGGGGGGTCAGGAGACCCAGTACTTC. Amino acid sequence: CASSFQGGQETQYF.

This clone appeared once. The chain recombines TRBV6-5 with TRBJ2-6; the D is unclear. With 6 bases removed from V and 0 bases from J, the gap between germline ends came to 6 bases. The CDR3 has 14 amino acids. Germline V CDR1 and CDR2: MNHEY, SVGAGI. The CDR3 DNA follows: TGTGCCAGCAGCCCGAGCTCTGGGGCCAACGTCCTGACTTTC. This codes for CASSPSSGANVLTF.

This clone was found many times. The chain uses TRBV28 and TRBJ1-1; D is perhaps TRBD1 (6 bases). Trimming removed 1 base at V and 0 bases at J, with 15 bases between. Germline V gives CDR1 MDHEN, CDR2 SYDVKM. The CDR3 has 17 residues. The CDR3 sequence is CASSLLQGIPMNTEAFF. CDR3 DNA: TGTGCCAGCAGTTTATTACAGGGAATCCCGATGAACACTGAAGCTTTCTTT.

This clone was observed a single time. The chain has TRBV5-4 and TRBJ2-7, with a tentative D call TRBD2 (5 bases). Deletions cut 0 bases from V and 6 bases from J, with 16 bases between. CDR1 is SGHNT, CDR2 YYREEE, per germline (reference sequence). This CDR3 is built from 15 residues. This CDR3 reads CASSLASLASGEQYF. The CDR3 coding sequence is TGTGCCAGCAGCTTGGCCAGTCTAGCCTCGGGCGAGCAGTACTTC.

This clone has a single count. One end of the junction fails to match germline, which may point to a read error. The chain couples TRBV24-1 to TRBJ1-2; D uncertain. The CDR3 extends over 13 amino acids. Germline CDR1 KGHDR, CDR2 SFDVKD. CDR3 sequence reads: CATSALGGAFYTF. The CDR3 DNA follows: TGTGCCACCAGTGCTTTGGGCGGAGCCTTCTACACCTTC.

This chain connects TRBV7-9 to TRBJ2-4; D not certain. V was shortened by 1 base and J by 4 bases, with 8 bases between the two germline ends. The CDR3 has 14 amino acids. CDR1 and CDR2 from the germline V gene are SEHNR and FQNEAQ (reference sequence). CDR3 loop: CASSLDQDKNIQYF. The CDR3 nucleotides read TGTGCCAGCAGCTTAGACCAGGATAAAAACATTCAGTACTTC.